This passage covers 22 T cell receptor beta chains from one sample sequenced in a study of blood T cell repertoires in COVID-19. Assay: immunoSEQ multiplex PCR; the TCRdb copy retains only in-frame clones and omits some. The sample yields tens of thousands of clones, about nine tenths seen once. The sequenced sample was peripheral blood. Receptors were obtained from a male donor with acute or convalescent COVID-19.

The V gene is TRBV5-1, the J gene TRBJ2-7; TRBD1 matches 9 bases. This CDR3 has 13 amino acids. Germline V CDR1 and CDR2: SGHRS, YFSETQ. Trimming took 4 bases from V and 6 from J; bases not matched to a gene: 5. The CDR3 region is CASSLGQGGEQYF. In nucleotides, the CDR3 is TGCGCCAGCAGCCTGGGACAGGGTGGCGAGCAGTACTTC.

This CDR3 is CASSLSGRGAPYEQYF. CDR3 coding DNA: TGTGCCAGCAGTTTATCGGGTCGGGGGGCCCCCTACGAGCAGTACTTC. The chain uses TRBV27 and TRBJ2-7, with D maybe TRBD2 (7 bases). CDR1 is MNHEY and CDR2 is SMNVEV in the germline V gene (reference sequence). CDR3 length: 16 amino acids. Trimming took off 0 bases at V and 2 bases at J, with 14 bases between the two ends.

The chain joins TRBV5-1 to TRBJ1-1, with D unclear. V lost 4 bases to trimming and J lost 1 base, with 11 bases between them. This CDR3 has 14 residues. Germline lookup yields CDR1 SGHRS and CDR2 YFSETQ. Here the CDR3 DNA reads TGCGCCAGCAGCCAAGGACGGGGGAACACTGAAGCTTTCTTT. Its translation is CASSQGRGNTEAFF.

V usage is TRBV5-6 and J usage is TRBJ2-7; tentatively, D is TRBD1 (6 bases). The CDR3 loop spans 15 amino acids. V lost 4 bases and J lost 7, with 21 bases in between. The germline V gene has CDR1 SGHDT and CDR2 YYEEEE. The chain's CDR3 is CASSLAGTWPREQYF. In DNA, the CDR3 is TGTGCCAGCAGCCTGGCTGGGACATGGCCTAGGGAGCAGTACTTC.

The chain joins TRBV6-6 to TRBJ1-5; no firm D call. Germline V gene sequence: CDR1 MNHNY, CDR2 SVGAGI (reference sequence). This CDR3 is 12 amino acids long. Trimming left V 2 bases short and J 9 bases short, with 8 bases between. CDR3 bases: TGTGCCAGCAGTTACACTGGCGGGCCCCAGCATTTT. This gives the protein CASSYTGGPQHF.

V usage is TRBV3-1 (or the pseudogene TRBV3-2) and J usage is TRBJ1-6; TRBD1 matches 9 bases. CDR1 is LGHDT and CDR2 is YNNKEL in the germline V gene (reference sequence). The CDR3 extends over 16 amino acids. After removal of 4 bases from V and 5 bases from J, the junction contained 6 bases not matched to a gene. The CDR3 reads CASSPWTGENNSPLHF. The DNA for the CDR3 is TGTGCCAGCAGCCCTTGGACAGGGGAAAATAATTCACCCCTCCACTTT.

The chain carries TRBV5-1 and TRBJ1-5, with D possibly matching TRBD1 (5 bases). This CDR3 spans 15 amino acids. CDR1 and CDR2 (germline): SGHRS, YFSETQ. The V end was cut by 5 bases, the J end by 6 bases, with 18 bases between. The CDR3 nucleotides read TGCGCCAGCAGGCCCGGGGTGGGGGGACCTCAGCCCCAGCATTTT. Translating it yields CASRPGVGGPQPQHF.

The rearrangement uses TRBV7-2 and TRBJ2-5; 9 bases align to TRBD2. The CDR3 has 16 amino acids. CDR1 and CDR2 from the germline V gene are SGHTA and FQGNSA. V shed 4 bases and J 1 base; nucleotides not matched to a gene: 7. CDR3 residues: CASSSAGGGAQETQYF. The DNA for the CDR3 is TGTGCCAGCAGCTCGGCCGGCGGGGGGGCCCAAGAGACCCAGTACTTC. Supplemented by reference TRBV7-2 and TRBJ2-5, the full variable domain reads GAGVSQSPSNKVTEKGKDVELRCDPISGHTALYWYRQSLGQGLEFLIYFQGNSAPDKSGLPSDRFSAERTGGSVSTLTIQRTQQEDSAVYLCASSSAGGGAQETQYFGPGTRLLVL.

The V gene is TRBV18, the J gene TRBJ1-2; weak D call: TRBD1 (5 bases). V lost 0 bases and J 4 bases, leaving 9 bases between the germline ends. The CDR3 runs to 14 residues. Germline V gene data show CDR1 as KGHSH and CDR2 as LQKENI. The CDR3 coding sequence is TGTGCCAGCTCACCACCAGACAGTCCCTATGGCTACACCTTC. Translation gives CASSPPDSPYGYTF.

This chain joins TRBV19 and TRBJ2-5; 11 nucleotides agree with TRBD2. The ends lost 5 bases at V and 2 bases at J; junction bases unmatched: 7. CDR3 length equals 16 residues. CDR1 is LNHDA and CDR2 is SQIVND in the germline V gene (reference sequence). The chain's CDR3 is CASSLASGGWQETQYF. The DNA for the CDR3 is TGTGCCAGTAGTTTGGCTAGCGGGGGGTGGCAAGAGACCCAGTACTTC.

A few counts support this clone. The chain links TRBV7-2 to TRBJ2-6; D is uncertain. Trimming stripped 1 base from V and 0 bases from J, with 4 bases between. CDR3 length: 15 residues. Germline values: CDR1 SGHTA, CDR2 FQGNSA. Here the CDR3 reads CASSLDGSGANVLTF. The DNA for the CDR3 is TGTGCCAGCAGCTTAGACGGCTCTGGGGCCAACGTCCTGACTTTC.

The chain combines TRBV2 with TRBJ2-1; TRBD2 matches 7 bases. The germline V gene has CDR1 SNHLY and CDR2 FYNNEI. J was trimmed by 4 bases and V by 8 bases; bases with no gene match: 11. The CDR3 runs 15 residues. This chain's CDR3 is CASALQLAIYNEQFF. The DNA of the CDR3 is TGTGCCAGCGCCTTGCAACTAGCGATATACAATGAGCAGTTCTTC.

The chain couples TRBV5-1 to TRBJ1-1, with 7 bases matching TRBD1. The CDR3 sequence is 15 residues long. After removal of 5 bases from V and 2 bases from J, the junction contained 9 bases not matched to a gene. Germline lookup yields CDR1 SGHRS and CDR2 YFSETQ. The CDR3 sequence: CASRLRQGRNTEAFF. In DNA form, the CDR3 reads TGCGCCAGCAGGTTGCGACAGGGAAGAAACACTGAAGCTTTCTTT.

DNA for the CDR3: TGTGCCTGGAGTGTATTCGAAGCGGGGACCCAACTCTCTGGGGCCAACGTCCTGACTTTC. It is translated as CAWSVFEAGTQLSGANVLTF. The rearrangement joins TRBV30 to TRBJ2-6, with TRBD2 matching 7 bases. CDR1 and CDR2 from the germline V gene are GTSNPN and SVGIG (reference sequence). The CDR3 totals 20 residues. Unmatched junction bases numbered 14, after V lost 0 bases and J lost 0 bases.

Here the CDR3 reads CASSPFAGVSYEQYF. CDR3 coding DNA: TGTGCCAGCAGCCCCTTTGCGGGGGTCTCCTACGAGCAGTACTTC. V and J are TRBV7-9 and TRBJ2-7; 7 nucleotides match TRBD2. The J segment lost 0 bases and the V segment lost 5 bases, leaving 7 bases of the junction unmatched. This CDR3 contains 15 residues. Germline values: CDR1 SEHNR, CDR2 FQNEAQ (reference sequence).

The chain recombines TRBV2 with TRBJ2-1, with 9 positions matching TRBD1. The CDR3 runs 15 residues. Germline V gene data show CDR1 as SNHLY and CDR2 as FYNNEI. Trimming at V came to 7 bases and at J to 4 bases, leaving 8 bases not matched to a gene. The CDR3 here is CASKGQGSPYNEQFF. The CDR3 coding sequence is TGTGCCAGCAAAGGACAGGGGTCCCCGTACAATGAGCAGTTCTTC. Together with reference TRBV2 and TRBJ2-1, the CDR3 gives the full variable domain: EPEVTQTPSHQVTQMGQEVILRCVPISNHLYFYWYRQILGQKVEFLVSFYNNEISEKSEIFDDQFSVERPDGSNFTLKIRSTKLEDSAMYFCASKGQGSPYNEQFFGPGTRLTVL.

The genes are TRBV11-2 and TRBJ1-3; D is perhaps TRBD1 (5 bases). Trimming removed 1 base at V and 1 base at J, with 8 bases between. Germline V gives CDR1 SGHAT, CDR2 FQNNGV. CDR3 length equals 15 residues. CDR3 in DNA: TGTGCCAGCAGCTTAGTTCCAGGGTCTGGAAACACCATATATTTT. This codes for CASSLVPGSGNTIYF.

V and J are TRBV19 and TRBJ1-6; 12 bases align to TRBD1. With 5 bases clipped from V and 8 bases from J, the junction kept 7 bases outside the gene matches. The CDR3 totals 16 residues. Looked up from germline, CDR1 is LNHDA and CDR2 is SQIVND (reference sequence). The CDR3 is CASSSTGTGGHSPLHF. The CDR3 nucleotides read TGTGCCAGTAGTTCCACCGGGACAGGGGGCCATTCACCCCTCCACTTT.

The chain carries TRBV13 and TRBJ2-3; 8 bases map to TRBD2. Germline CDR1 and CDR2: PRHDT and FYEKMQ (reference sequence). V gave up 2 bases and J gave up 1 base; unmatched junction bases: 11. This CDR3 is 18 amino acids long. CDR3 sequence (DNA): TGTGCCAGCAGCTTAAGGGGTTTTAGCGGGGACCGCACAGATACGCAGTATTTT. It codes for CASSLRGFSGDRTDTQYF. Full variable domain (remainder filled in from reference TRBV13 and TRBJ2-3): AAGVIQSPRHLIKEKRETATLKCYPIPRHDTVYWYQQGPGQDPQFLISFYEKMQSDKGSIPDRFSAQQFSDYHSELNMSSLELGDSALYFCASSLRGFSGDRTDTQYFGPGTRLTVL.

J is TRBJ2-7 and V is TRBV6-5; D is undetermined. V was clipped by 6 bases and J by 5 bases, with 11 bases between them. The CDR3 length is 12 residues. Looked up from germline, CDR1 is MNHEY and CDR2 is SVGAGI. The DNA of the CDR3 is TGTGCCAGCAGCCCCGGTGGTCACGAGCAGTACTTC. This gives the protein CASSPGGHEQYF.

V is TRBV15 and J is TRBJ1-3; 7 bases are shared with TRBD1. The CDR3 has 17 amino acids. The junction had 5 bases not matched to a gene; V was cut back by 0 bases and J by 0 bases. Germline CDR1 and CDR2: LNHNV and YYDKDF (reference sequence). The DNA for the CDR3 is TGTGCCACCAGCAGAGACCAACAGGGGTTCTCTGGAAACACCATATATTTT. Translating gives CATSRDQQGFSGNTIYF.

This clone came up once. The chain joins TRBV7-8 to TRBJ1-6; D is ambiguous. The V end was cut by 0 bases, the J end by 9 bases, with 15 bases between. Per the germline V gene, CDR1 is SGHVS and CDR2 is FQNEAQ. The CDR3 extends over 16 amino acids. This chain's CDR3 is CASSLASYGGVSPLHF. Here the CDR3 DNA reads TGTGCCAGCAGCTTAGCGTCGTACGGCGGGGTTTCACCCCTCCACTTT.